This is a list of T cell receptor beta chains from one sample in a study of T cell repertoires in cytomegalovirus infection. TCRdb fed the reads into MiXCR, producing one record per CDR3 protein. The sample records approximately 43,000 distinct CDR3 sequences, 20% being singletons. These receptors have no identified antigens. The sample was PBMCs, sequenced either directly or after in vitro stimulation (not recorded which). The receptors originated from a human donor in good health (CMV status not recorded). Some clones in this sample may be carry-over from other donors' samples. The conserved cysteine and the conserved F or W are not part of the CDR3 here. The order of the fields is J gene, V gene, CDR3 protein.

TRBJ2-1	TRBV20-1	SARVLAGQNEQF
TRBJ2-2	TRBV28	ASLEGGLNTGELF
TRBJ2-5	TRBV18	ASSPRRDQQETQY
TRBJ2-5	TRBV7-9	ASSPNRGVSQETQY
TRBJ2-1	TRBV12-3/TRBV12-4	ASTPDEQF
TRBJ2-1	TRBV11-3	ASSSAWMGHNEQF
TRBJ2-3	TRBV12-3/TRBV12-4	ASSPGGSRTDTQY
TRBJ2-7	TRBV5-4	ASSAASGEGLYEQY
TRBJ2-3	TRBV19	ASSMGGEDTQY
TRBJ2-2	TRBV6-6	ASSFGGPNTGELF
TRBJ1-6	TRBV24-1	ATSRAENSPLH
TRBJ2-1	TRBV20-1	SATWQTYNEQF
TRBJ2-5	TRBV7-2	ASSLGPSQTQY
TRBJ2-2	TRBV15	ATSRDGANTGELF
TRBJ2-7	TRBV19	ASSIGWGFPSYEQY
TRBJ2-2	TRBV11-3	ASSGGVGELF
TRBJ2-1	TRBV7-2	ASSHRRVLRVYNEQF
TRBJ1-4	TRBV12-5	ASGSTDRDKLF
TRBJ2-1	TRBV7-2	ASSLVPQRGANEQF
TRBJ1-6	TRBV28	ASSYEESGKLGSPLH
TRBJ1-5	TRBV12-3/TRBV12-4	ASSFRDRQNQPQH
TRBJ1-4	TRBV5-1	ASSLGQGYEKLF
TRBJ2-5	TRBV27	ASKDFNQETQY
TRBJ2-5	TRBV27	ASSPLGGGSQETQY
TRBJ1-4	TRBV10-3	AISESQGEKLF
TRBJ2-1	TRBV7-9	ASSRDSGEQF
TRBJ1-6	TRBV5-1	ASSLAEGRSLH
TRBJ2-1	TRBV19	ASSPLEGVSYNEQF
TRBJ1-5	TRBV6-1	ASSVPLRPQH